This passage covers 2 T cell receptor beta chains from one sample sequenced in a study of blood T cell repertoires in COVID-19. Some clones are missing from TCRdb's copy, which holds only in-frame ones; the method was immunoSEQ multiplex PCR. The repertoire includes around 470,000 clones, 80% to 90% of them detected once, and around 0.95% sits in the top ten. The sequencing input was peripheral blood. These receptors came from a man aged 18 to 30 with COVID-19, enrolled during active disease.

This clone was recorded a few times. In DNA form, the CDR3 reads TGTGCCAGCAGCCCGACAGGGAACTATAATTCACCCCTCCACTTT. It specifies CASSPTGNYNSPLHF. The V and J genes are TRBV7-9 and TRBJ1-6; 7 bases map to TRBD1. The germline V gene has CDR1 SEHNR and CDR2 FQNEAQ (reference sequence). The CDR3 consists of 15 residues. J lost 3 bases, V lost 5 bases, and 4 bases had no gene match.

The V call is TRBV10-3, the J call TRBJ2-1; TRBD2 agrees at 10 bases. This CDR3 comprises 16 residues. Trimming took 3 bases from V and 7 from J; bases not matched to a gene: 9. Germline V lookup: CDR1 ENHRY, CDR2 SYGVKD. CDR3 region: CAISEAERGGLNEQFF. CDR3 coding DNA: TGTGCCATCAGTGAAGCGGAGCGGGGGGGCCTGAATGAGCAGTTCTTC.